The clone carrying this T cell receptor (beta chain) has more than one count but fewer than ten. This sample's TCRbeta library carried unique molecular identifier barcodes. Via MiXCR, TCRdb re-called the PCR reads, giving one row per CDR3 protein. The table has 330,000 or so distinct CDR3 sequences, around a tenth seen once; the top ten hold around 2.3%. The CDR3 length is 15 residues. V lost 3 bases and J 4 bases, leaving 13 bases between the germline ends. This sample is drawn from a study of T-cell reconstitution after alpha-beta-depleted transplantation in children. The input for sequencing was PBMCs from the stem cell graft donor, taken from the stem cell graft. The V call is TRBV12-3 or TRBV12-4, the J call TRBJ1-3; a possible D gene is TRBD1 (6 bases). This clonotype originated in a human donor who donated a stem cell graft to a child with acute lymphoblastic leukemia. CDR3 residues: CASSLIQGPGNTIYF. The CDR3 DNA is TGTGCCAGCAGTTTGATCCAGGGGCCCGGAAACACCATATATTTT.